The T cell receptor beta chain under discussion was sequenced for a study of T cells in tuberculosis. This clone is classed as medium-sized. Its specificity is not known. Sequencing used immunoSEQ multiplex PCR; TCRdb keeps in-frame clones, though not all of them. The table shows roughly 41,000 clones, with almost 95% occurring only once. Study observations and caveats: Smaller distances to GMM-specific TCRs suggested their expansion in active tuberculosis.

The sample was PBMCs. This receptor was identified in a donor aged 10 to 29 with latent tuberculosis or without tuberculosis infection. Some clones in this sample may be carry-over from other donors' samples.

Here the CDR3 reads CSAMSYSEQYF. The CDR3 DNA reads TGCAGTGCTATGTCCTATTCTGAGCAGTACTTC. This chain links TRBV20-1 with TRBJ2-7, with D hard to call. CDR3 length equals 11 residues. In germline, CDR1 is DFQATT, CDR2 SNEGSKA (reference sequence). Trimming stripped 4 bases from V and 7 bases from J, with 11 bases between.